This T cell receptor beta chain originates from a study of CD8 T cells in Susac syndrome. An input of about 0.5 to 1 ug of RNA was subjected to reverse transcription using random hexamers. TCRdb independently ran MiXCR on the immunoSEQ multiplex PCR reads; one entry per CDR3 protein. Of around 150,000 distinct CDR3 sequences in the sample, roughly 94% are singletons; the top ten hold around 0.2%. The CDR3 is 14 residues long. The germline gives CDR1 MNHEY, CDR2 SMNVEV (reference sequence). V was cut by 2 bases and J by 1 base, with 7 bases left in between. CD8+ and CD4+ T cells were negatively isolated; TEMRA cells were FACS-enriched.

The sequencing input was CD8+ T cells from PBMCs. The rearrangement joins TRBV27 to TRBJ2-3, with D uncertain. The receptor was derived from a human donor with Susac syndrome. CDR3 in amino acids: CASSLVHRTDTQYF. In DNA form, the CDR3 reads TGTGCCAGCAGTTTAGTACATCGCACAGATACGCAGTATTTT.